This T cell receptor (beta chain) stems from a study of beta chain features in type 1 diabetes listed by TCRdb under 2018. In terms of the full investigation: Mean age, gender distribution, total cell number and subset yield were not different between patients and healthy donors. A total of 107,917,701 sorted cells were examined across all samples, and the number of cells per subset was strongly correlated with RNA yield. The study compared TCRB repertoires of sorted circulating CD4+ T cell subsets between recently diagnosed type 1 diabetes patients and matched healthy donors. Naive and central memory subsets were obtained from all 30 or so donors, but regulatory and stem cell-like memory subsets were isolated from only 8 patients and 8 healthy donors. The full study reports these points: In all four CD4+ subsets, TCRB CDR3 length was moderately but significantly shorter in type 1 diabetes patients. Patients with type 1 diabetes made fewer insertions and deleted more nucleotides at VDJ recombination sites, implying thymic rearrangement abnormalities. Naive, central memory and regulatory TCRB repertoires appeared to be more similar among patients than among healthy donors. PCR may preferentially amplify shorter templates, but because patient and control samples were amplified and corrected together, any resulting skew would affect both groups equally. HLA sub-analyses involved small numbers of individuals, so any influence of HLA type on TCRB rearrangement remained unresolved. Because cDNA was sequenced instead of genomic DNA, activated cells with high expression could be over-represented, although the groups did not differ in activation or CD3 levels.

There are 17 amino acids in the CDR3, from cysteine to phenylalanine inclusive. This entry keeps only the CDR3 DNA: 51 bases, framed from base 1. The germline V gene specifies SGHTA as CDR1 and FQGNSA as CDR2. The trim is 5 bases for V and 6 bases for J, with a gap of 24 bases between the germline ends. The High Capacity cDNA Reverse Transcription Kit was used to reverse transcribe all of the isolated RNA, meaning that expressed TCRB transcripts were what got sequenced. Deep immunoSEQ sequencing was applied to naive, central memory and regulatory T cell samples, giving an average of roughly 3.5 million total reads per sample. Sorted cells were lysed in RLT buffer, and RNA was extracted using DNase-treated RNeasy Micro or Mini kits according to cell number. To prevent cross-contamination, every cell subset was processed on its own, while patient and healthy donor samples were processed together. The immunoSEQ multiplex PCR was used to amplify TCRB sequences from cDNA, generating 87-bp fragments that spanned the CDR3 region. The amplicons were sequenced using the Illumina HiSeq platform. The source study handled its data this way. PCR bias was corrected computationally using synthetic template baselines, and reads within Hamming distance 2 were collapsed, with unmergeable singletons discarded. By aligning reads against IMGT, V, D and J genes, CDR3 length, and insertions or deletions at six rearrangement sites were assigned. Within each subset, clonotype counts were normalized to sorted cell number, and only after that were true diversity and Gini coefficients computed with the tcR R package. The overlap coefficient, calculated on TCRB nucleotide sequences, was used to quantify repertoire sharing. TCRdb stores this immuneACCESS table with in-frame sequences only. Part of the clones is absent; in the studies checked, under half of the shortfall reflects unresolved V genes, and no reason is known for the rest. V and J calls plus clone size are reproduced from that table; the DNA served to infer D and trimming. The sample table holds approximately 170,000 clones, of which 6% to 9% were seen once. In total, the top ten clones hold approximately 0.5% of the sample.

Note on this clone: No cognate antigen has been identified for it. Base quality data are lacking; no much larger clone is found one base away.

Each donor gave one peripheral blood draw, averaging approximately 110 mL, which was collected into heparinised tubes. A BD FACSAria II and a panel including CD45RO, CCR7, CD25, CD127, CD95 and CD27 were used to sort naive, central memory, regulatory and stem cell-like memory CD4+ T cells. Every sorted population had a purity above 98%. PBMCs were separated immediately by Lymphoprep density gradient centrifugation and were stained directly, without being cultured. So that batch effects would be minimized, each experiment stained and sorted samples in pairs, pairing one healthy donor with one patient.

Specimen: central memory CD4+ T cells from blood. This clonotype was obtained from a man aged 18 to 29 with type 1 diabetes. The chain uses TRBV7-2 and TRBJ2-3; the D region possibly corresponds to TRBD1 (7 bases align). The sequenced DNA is TGTGCCAGCAGCGGACGCTGGTTGGGGCCAGGGGGGGATACGCAGTATTTT. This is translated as CASSGRWLGPGGDTQYF.